The 28 T cell receptor beta chains given below trace back to one sample, sequenced in a study of cytotoxic CD8 clonotypes in ibrutinib-treated CLL. Libraries were prepared by immunoSEQ multiplex PCR; TCRdb keeps only in-frame clonotypes and omits some of them. Of hundreds of thousands of clones in the sample, roughly 67% were seen once. The sample in question was PBMCs, obtained after 36 months of ibrutinib treatment. These receptors came from a human donor with chronic lymphocytic leukemia.

This clone showed up just a few times. The chain has TRBV11-3 and TRBJ1-2; 8 bases line up with TRBD1. Germline CDR1 is SGHNT and CDR2 is YENEEA. J gave up 4 bases and V 2 bases, and 0 bases lay outside the gene matches. The CDR3 is 13 amino acids. CDR3 sequence (DNA): TGTGCCAGCAGCTTAACAGGGGGCTATGGCTACACCTTC. Translating it yields CASSLTGGYGYTF.

This clone was seen a single time. This chain joins TRBV29-1 and TRBJ1-1; possibly TRBD1 for D (5 bases). Germline V lookup: CDR1 SQVTM, CDR2 ANQGSEA. The CDR3 sequence is 14 residues long. V was pared by 6 bases and J by 0 bases, with 14 bases between. CDR3 sequence (DNA): TGCAGCGTCCCCGGGACCATCATGAACACTGAAGCTTTCTTT. It encodes CSVPGTIMNTEAFF. Filled out from reference TRBV29-1 and TRBJ1-1, the complete variable domain reads SAVISQKPSRDICQRGTSLTIQCQVDSQVTMMFWYRQQPGQSLTLIATANQGSEATYESGFVIDKFPISRPNLTFSTLTVSNMSPEDSSIYLCSVPGTIMNTEAFFGQGTRLTVV.

This chain uses TRBV18 with TRBJ2-5, with D uncertain. The germline CDR1 and CDR2 sequences are KGHSH and LQKENI. Trimming took off 0 bases at V and 2 bases at J, with 10 bases between the two ends. CDR3 length: 15 amino acids. The CDR3 protein is CASSPPVNFQETQYF. The CDR3 DNA sequence: TGTGCCAGCTCACCACCGGTGAATTTTCAAGAGACCCAGTACTTC.

The chain has TRBV27 and TRBJ2-1, with 10 positions matching TRBD1. Germline loops: CDR1 MNHEY, CDR2 SMNVEV (reference sequence). The trim removed 5 bases at V and 5 bases at J, leaving 12 bases unmatched. The CDR3 covers 17 residues. CDR3 protein: CASSRRTGQGVNNEQFF. The CDR3 DNA follows: TGTGCCAGCAGTAGAAGGACTGGACAGGGGGTTAACAATGAGCAGTTCTTC.

The rearrangement links TRBV7-2 to TRBJ1-5, with no clear D. V was shortened by 1 base and J by 1 base, with 11 bases between the two germline ends. Germline loops: CDR1 SGHTA, CDR2 FQGNSA. There are 16 residues in the CDR3. The DNA for the CDR3 is TGTGCCAGCAGCTTAGGGGGTGATCCAAGCAATCAGCCCCAGCATTTT. It is translated as CASSLGGDPSNQPQHF. The entire variable domain, with the rest obtained from reference TRBV7-2 and TRBJ1-5, is as follows: GAGVSQSPSNKVTEKGKDVELRCDPISGHTALYWYRQSLGQGLEFLIYFQGNSAPDKSGLPSDRFSAERTGGSVSTLTIQRTQQEDSAVYLCASSLGGDPSNQPQHFGDGTRLSIL.

The chain employs TRBV21-1 and TRBJ1-3; TRBD1 was called by the table and not checked on the DNA. TRBV21-1 is a pseudogene. The CDR3 sequence is 17 residues long. The CDR3 here is CASRNRDRFHGPNTIYF. DNA of the CDR3: TGTGCCAGCCGCAACCGGGACAGGTTTCACGGACCCAACACCATATATTTT.

V usage is TRBV28 and J usage is TRBJ1-3; D gene ambiguous. V lost 8 bases, J lost 1 base, and 9 bases lay in between. Looked up from germline, CDR1 is MDHEN and CDR2 is SYDVKM. CDR3 length equals 13 residues. The CDR3 here is CASRIRSGNTIYF. CDR3 nucleotide sequence: TGTGCCAGCCGGATTAGGTCTGGAAACACCATATATTTT.

This chain links TRBV6-6 with TRBJ2-5; D unclear. The CDR3 runs 12 residues. The V end was cut by 5 bases, the J end by 7 bases, with 11 bases between. The germline gives CDR1 MNHNY, CDR2 SVGAGI (reference sequence). The CDR3 is CASSSPEGTQYF. The CDR3, as DNA: TGTGCCAGCAGTAGCCCCGAAGGGACCCAGTACTTC.

This chain joins TRBV7-9 and TRBJ2-2; 9 positions agree with TRBD1. Germline V CDR1 and CDR2: SEHNR, FQNEAQ (reference sequence). V shed 5 bases and J 0 bases; nucleotides not matched to a gene: 4. This CDR3 region has 16 residues. The CDR3 DNA is TGTGCCAGCAGCACGAGACAGGGGGCGAACACCGGGGAGCTGTTTTTT. Translated, it gives CASSTRQGANTGELFF.

The chain employs TRBV10-3 and TRBJ1-2; D perhaps matches TRBD1 (5 bases). The germline V gene encodes CDR1 ENHRY and CDR2 SYGVKD. V gave up 0 bases and J gave up 5 bases, with 16 bases separating them. The CDR3 covers 16 residues. The CDR3 loop reads CAISESFRGEAYGYTF. CDR3 coding DNA: TGTGCCATCAGTGAGTCCTTTCGGGGGGAGGCGTATGGCTACACCTTC.

V and J are TRBV5-1 and TRBJ2-5; TRBD1 aligns across 12 bases. From germline, CDR1 is SGHRS and CDR2 YFSETQ. This CDR3 region has 16 residues. V gave up 4 bases and J gave up 5 bases; unmatched junction bases: 9. The CDR3 DNA reads TGCGCCAGCAGCCTGTCCCCGGGACAGGGGGCGGAGACCCAGTACTTC. It codes for CASSLSPGQGAETQYF.

The table lists this clone with a few counts. The J gene is TRBJ1-2, the V gene TRBV29-1; D not certain. The germline V and J ends were trimmed by 1 base and 8 bases, with 14 bases remaining between them. The CDR3 consists of 13 residues. Germline V gene data show CDR1 as SQVTM and CDR2 as ANQGSEA. DNA for the CDR3: TGCAGCGTTGAAGGGCACGCAATGGGAGGCTACACCTTC. It is translated as CSVEGHAMGGYTF.

V usage is TRBV5-6 and J usage is TRBJ2-7; possibly TRBD1 for D (6 bases). This CDR3 is 15 amino acids long. The V end lost 1 base, the J end lost 2 bases, and 13 bases lay between the germline ends. CDR1 and CDR2 from the germline V gene are SGHDT and YYEEEE. The CDR3 here is CASSLWGTPTYEQYF. CDR3 sequence (DNA): TGTGCCAGCAGCTTGTGGGGGACACCCACCTACGAGCAGTACTTC. Full variable domain (outside the CDR3, taken from reference TRBV5-6 and TRBJ2-7): DAGVTQSPTHLIKTRGQQVTLRCSPKSGHDTVSWYQQALGQGPQFIFQYYEEEERQRGNFPDRFSGHQFPNYSSELNVNALLLGDSALYLCASSLWGTPTYEQYFGPGTRLTVT.

J is TRBJ2-7 and V is TRBV11-2; no reliable D call. The germline V gene has CDR1 SGHAT and CDR2 FQNNGV. V was shortened by 3 bases and J by 0 bases, with 6 bases between the two germline ends. CDR3 length: 13 amino acids. CDR3 protein: CASSFGTSYEQYF. CDR3 bases: TGTGCCAGCAGCTTCGGAACCTCCTACGAGCAGTACTTC.

The V and J genes are TRBV7-9 and TRBJ2-1; the D is unclear. The V gene's germline CDR1 is SEHNR and CDR2 FQNEAQ (reference sequence). V lost 1 base and J lost 6, with 13 bases in between. The CDR3 extends over 15 amino acids. The CDR3 nucleotides are TGTGCCAGCAGCTTAGGGCGGAGCTTGGCCAATGAGCAGTTCTTC. Translation gives CASSLGRSLANEQFF.

This chain connects TRBV5-5 to TRBJ2-6; no reliable D call. The CDR3 is made up of 15 amino acids. The V gene lost 4 bases and the J gene lost 3 bases, with 11 bases spanning the gap. Germline V gene data show CDR1 as SGHKS and CDR2 as YYEKEE (reference sequence). The CDR3 loop reads CASSPLEVGANVLTF. The CDR3 nucleotides read TGTGCCAGCAGCCCTCTAGAGGTTGGGGCCAACGTCCTGACTTTC.

This chain links TRBV7-8 with TRBJ1-1; D remains ambiguous. V dropped 0 bases and J dropped 1 base, with 9 bases sitting between them. Germline lookup yields CDR1 SGHVS and CDR2 FQNEAQ. The CDR3 is made up of 15 amino acids. CDR3 region: CASSLASSGNTEAFF. CDR3 DNA sequence: TGTGCCAGCAGCTTAGCTAGCTCAGGGAACACTGAAGCTTTCTTT.

The rearrangement uses TRBV18 and TRBJ1-3; maybe TRBD1 (5 bases). Trimming took off 1 base at V and 1 base at J, with 14 bases between the two ends. Germline loops: CDR1 KGHSH, CDR2 LQKENI. This CDR3 contains 17 residues. The CDR3 coding sequence is TGTGCCAGCTCACCACGAGGGGTCAAGATGTCTGGAAACACCATATATTTT. It encodes CASSPRGVKMSGNTIYF.

This rearrangement joins TRBV10-3 to TRBJ2-1, with TRBD2 matching 15 bases. Looked up from germline, CDR1 is ENHRY and CDR2 is SYGVKD. The CDR3 covers 17 residues. V dropped 8 bases and J dropped 6; count of bases not matched to a gene: 11. In nucleotides, the CDR3 is TGTGCCATCGGGTTCGGACTAGCGGGAGGGGCCTCCAATGAGCAGTTCTTC. Its protein is CAIGFGLAGGASNEQFF.

The chain joins TRBV5-1 to TRBJ2-4; D call uncertain. Germline CDR1 reads SGHRS; CDR2 reads YFSETQ. The CDR3 consists of 17 residues. Trimming left V 0 bases short and J 0 bases short, with 13 bases between. For the CDR3, the DNA is TGCGCCAGCAGCTTGGGGCACAGTTACCTAGCCAAAAACATTCAGTACTTC. This codes for CASSLGHSYLAKNIQYF.

The chain has TRBV19 and TRBJ2-1, with D tentatively TRBD1 (6 bases). CDR1 is LNHDA and CDR2 is SQIVND in the germline V gene (reference sequence). Trimming cost V 7 bases and J 8 bases, with 15 bases left between them. The length of the CDR3 is 13 residues. CDR3 protein: CASNRDHRDEQFF. Here the CDR3 DNA reads TGTGCCAGTAATCGAGACCACAGGGATGAGCAGTTCTTC. Full variable domain (outside the CDR3, taken from reference TRBV19 and TRBJ2-1): DGGITQSPKYLFRKEGQNVTLSCEQNLNHDAMYWYRQDPGQGLRLIYYSQIVNDFQKGDIAEGYSVSREKKESFPLTVTSAQKNPTAFYLCASNRDHRDEQFFGPGTRLTVL.

The chain employs TRBV10-3 and TRBJ2-7, with 7 bases lining up with TRBD2. The V gene end was trimmed by 2 bases and the J gene end by 0 bases; junction bases not matched to a gene: 4. Germline assignment: CDR1 ENHRY and CDR2 SYGVKD. The CDR3 has 15 residues. CDR3 region: CAISEDSGYSYEQYF. The CDR3 nucleotides read TGTGCCATCAGTGAGGATAGCGGGTACTCCTACGAGCAGTACTTC.

This chain joins TRBV4-1 and TRBJ2-7; 7 bases align to TRBD2. Germline assignment: CDR1 MGHRA and CDR2 YSYEKL. The CDR3 totals 17 residues. V shed 1 base and J 2 bases; nucleotides not matched to a gene: 11. CDR3 region: CASSQGVNGLVPYEQYF. The CDR3 DNA is TGCGCCAGCAGCCAAGGGGTCAATGGACTAGTGCCCTACGAGCAGTACTTC.

V gene TRBV5-1 combines with J gene TRBJ2-3, with 9 bases aligning to TRBD1. There are 15 residues in the CDR3. From germline, CDR1 is SGHRS and CDR2 YFSETQ. V was pared by 5 bases and J by 2 bases, with 6 bases of the junction left unmatched. The CDR3 DNA sequence: TGCGCCAGCAGTCTTGACAGGGGGGACACAGATACGCAGTATTTT. Amino acids: CASSLDRGDTDTQYF.

V and J are TRBV4-1 and TRBJ2-6; D might be TRBD1 (6 bases). This CDR3 spans 16 amino acids. The germline gives CDR1 MGHRA, CDR2 YSYEKL. V lost 5 bases to trimming and J lost 2 bases, with 13 bases between them. CDR3 coding DNA: TGCGCCAGCAGCGGGATACAGGGCCCTGGGGCCAACGTCCTGACTTTC. The encoded protein is CASSGIQGPGANVLTF.

The chain has TRBV10-3 and TRBJ1-2, with 8 bases that match TRBD1. J gave up 8 bases and V 7 bases, and 9 bases lay outside the gene matches. This CDR3 region has 13 residues. CDR1 and CDR2 (germline): ENHRY, SYGVKD. The CDR3 loop is CAIKSTGDVGYTF. In DNA form, the CDR3 reads TGTGCCATCAAATCGACAGGGGACGTGGGCTACACCTTC.

The V gene is TRBV6-6, the J gene TRBJ1-4, with D hard to call. V lost 7 bases and J 7 bases, leaving 19 bases between the germline ends. In germline, CDR1 is MNHNY, CDR2 SVGAGI (reference sequence). The CDR3 loop spans 15 amino acids. Written as DNA, the CDR3 is TGTGCCAGCACCCCCCGCGGGCAGGTCCGTGAAAAACTGTTTTTT. Amino acid sequence: CASTPRGQVREKLFF.

CDR3: CATSRDWTGAYYEQYF. The CDR3 DNA follows: TGTGCCACCAGCAGAGATTGGACAGGGGCCTACTACGAGCAGTACTTC. The chain is built from TRBV15 and TRBJ2-7, with TRBD1 matching 9 bases. Losses at the gene ends were 0 bases for V and 3 bases for J; bases not matched to a gene: 6. The germline V gene has CDR1 LNHNV and CDR2 YYDKDF (reference sequence). This CDR3 spans 16 amino acids. Together with reference TRBV15 and TRBJ2-7, the CDR3 gives the full variable domain: DAMVIQNPRYQVTQFGKPVTLSCSQTLNHNVMYWYQQKSSQAPKLLFHYYDKDFNNEADTPDNFQSRRPNTSFCFLDIRSPGLGDTAMYLCATSRDWTGAYYEQYFGPGTRLTVT.